The 7 T cell receptor beta chains presented below share a single source sample, sequenced in a study of T cells in Graves' hyperthyroidism and ophthalmopathy. The TCR beta CDR3 regions underwent amplification using RNA transcripts as the source. First-round RT-PCR targeting the TCR CDR3 was performed with the HTBI primer set. MiXCR, applied by TCRdb to the multiplex PCR reads, yields one record per CDR3 protein. In the table there are approximately 400,000 distinct CDR3 sequences, about 14% of which are singletons. Specimen: blood. These receptors were collected from a man between 50 and 59 years old with Graves' ophthalmopathy.

This clonotype came up many times. The rearrangement uses TRBV2 and TRBJ2-7; D possibly corresponds to TRBD1 (6 bases). The V gene's germline CDR1 is SNHLY and CDR2 FYNNEI. The length of the CDR3 is 12 residues. V was cut by 5 bases and J by 4 bases, with 9 bases left in between. The CDR3 loop is CASSQQGYEQYF. The CDR3 DNA reads as TGTGCCAGCAGTCAACAGGGATACGAGCAGTACTTC.

This clonotype was recorded many times. V and J are TRBV12-3 or TRBV12-4 and TRBJ2-3, with 13 bases identical to TRBD2. V lost 1 base, J lost 8 bases, and 6 bases stayed unmatched. This CDR3 comprises 16 residues. The CDR3 sequence: CASSLVRTSGRSTQYF. The CDR3, as DNA: TGTGCCAGCAGTTTAGTTCGGACTAGCGGGAGAAGTACGCAGTATTTT.

The V and J genes are TRBV6-2 or TRBV6-3 and TRBJ2-1, with D possibly being TRBD2 (6 bases). Germline V lookup: CDR1 MNHEY, CDR2 SVGEGT. The V gene lost 7 bases and the J gene lost 0 bases, with 13 bases spanning the gap. The CDR3 is 15 amino acids. The CDR3 sequence: CASTLATSSYNEQFF. The CDR3 DNA is TGTGCCAGCACACTAGCTACGAGCTCCTACAATGAGCAGTTCTTC.

There are many counts of this clonotype. This chain joins TRBV15 and TRBJ2-3; no clear D. V shed 0 bases and J shed 7 bases, with 11 bases lying between them. Looked up from germline, CDR1 is LNHNV and CDR2 is YYDKDF (reference sequence). The CDR3 loop spans 14 amino acids. The CDR3 is CATSRDRAEYTQYF. DNA of the CDR3: TGTGCCACCAGCAGAGATAGGGCAGAATATACGCAGTATTTT.

This clonotype was observed a few times. The chain couples TRBV6-1 to TRBJ2-7; D is uncertain. The CDR3 has 13 amino acids. Germline V gene sequence: CDR1 MNHNS, CDR2 SASEGT. V dropped 1 base and J dropped 3 bases, with 7 bases sitting between them. This chain's CDR3 is CASSEGAVYEQYF. In DNA, the CDR3 is TGTGCCAGCAGTGAAGGGGCAGTCTACGAGCAGTACTTC.

This clonotype appeared many times. The J gene is TRBJ1-2, the V gene TRBV3-1; 7 nucleotides match TRBD1. Germline values: CDR1 LGHDT, CDR2 YNNKEL (reference sequence). After removal of 4 bases from V and 7 bases from J, the junction contained 6 bases not matched to a gene. The CDR3 has 13 amino acids. The CDR3 spells CASSPRGGRGYTF. CDR3 DNA: TGTGCCAGCAGCCCCAGGGGGGGCCGTGGCTACACCTTC. Filled out from reference TRBV3-1 and TRBJ1-2, the complete variable domain reads DTAVSQTPKYLVTQMGNDKSIKCEQNLGHDTMYWYKQDSKKFLKIMFSYNNKELIINETVPNRFSPKSPDKAHLNLHINSLELGDSAVYFCASSPRGGRGYTFGSGTRLTVV.

This clonotype came up many times. The chain joins TRBV20-1 to TRBJ1-1, with a possible D match to TRBD1 (5 bases). Germline V CDR1 and CDR2: DFQATT, SNEGSKA (reference sequence). The V end lost 0 bases, the J end lost 6 bases, and 20 bases lay between the germline ends. This CDR3 is built from 16 residues. CDR3 sequence (DNA): TGCAGTGCTAGAGATCCGAACCGGCAGGGCGGCGCTGAAGCTTTCTTT. This sequence encodes CSARDPNRQGGAEAFF.